This T cell receptor (beta chain) was retrieved from a study of T cells expressing NK-cell markers. Across the study: Seven donors tested HCMV-seropositive and one tested seronegative among the eight sequenced.

A remark on this clonotype: The antigen remains undetermined.

Germline CDR1 reads GTSNPN; CDR2 reads SVGIG (reference sequence). This CDR3 contains 11 residues. Overall study findings and caveats: Top CD8+ clonotypes included the dominant CD3+CD56+NKG2C+ clonotypes in 6 or 7 donors. Where a handful of donors were concerned, these clonotypes also led the CD3+CD56-NKG2C+ fraction.

UMI-tagged 5'RACE template switching yielded the TCR beta cDNA. One entry per CDR3 protein, without DNA, is what TCRdb gives after re-calling the 5' RACE reads. The sample table sets out under 600,000 distinct CDR3 sequences. The chain employs TRBV30 and TRBJ2-3; TCRdb selects TRBD1, and the lack of DNA leaves this call unchecked. The clonotype comes from a woman between 50 and 59 years old in good health. The source material was blood T cells: a sorted CD56 or NKG2C T cell subset, CD4+ or CD8+ T cells, or bulk PBMC T cells (not recorded which). The CDR3 is CAWGGAGTQYF.